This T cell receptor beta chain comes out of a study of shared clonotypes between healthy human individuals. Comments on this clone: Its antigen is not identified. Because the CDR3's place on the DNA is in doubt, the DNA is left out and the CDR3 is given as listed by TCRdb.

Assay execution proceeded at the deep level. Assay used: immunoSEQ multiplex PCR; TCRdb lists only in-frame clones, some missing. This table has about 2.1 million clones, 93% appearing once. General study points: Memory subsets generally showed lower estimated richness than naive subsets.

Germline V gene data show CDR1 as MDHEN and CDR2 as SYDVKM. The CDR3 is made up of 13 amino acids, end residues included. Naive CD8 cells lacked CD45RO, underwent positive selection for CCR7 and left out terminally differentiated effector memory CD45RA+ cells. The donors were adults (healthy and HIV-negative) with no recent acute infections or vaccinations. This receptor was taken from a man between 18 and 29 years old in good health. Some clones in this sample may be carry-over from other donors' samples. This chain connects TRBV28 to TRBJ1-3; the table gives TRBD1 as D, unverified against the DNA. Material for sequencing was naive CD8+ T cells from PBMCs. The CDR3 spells CASILGQGNTIYF.